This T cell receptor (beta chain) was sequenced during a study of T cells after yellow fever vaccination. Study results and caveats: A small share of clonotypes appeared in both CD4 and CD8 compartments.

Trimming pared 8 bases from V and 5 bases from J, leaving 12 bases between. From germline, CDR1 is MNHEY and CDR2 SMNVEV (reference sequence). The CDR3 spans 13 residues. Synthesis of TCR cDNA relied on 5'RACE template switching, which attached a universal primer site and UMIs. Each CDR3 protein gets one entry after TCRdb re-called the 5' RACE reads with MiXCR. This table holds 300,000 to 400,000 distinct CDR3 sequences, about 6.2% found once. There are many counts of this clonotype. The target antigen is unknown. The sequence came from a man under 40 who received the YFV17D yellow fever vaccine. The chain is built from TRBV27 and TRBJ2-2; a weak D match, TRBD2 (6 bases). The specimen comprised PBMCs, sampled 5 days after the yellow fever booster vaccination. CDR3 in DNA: TGTGCCAGCCAAACGGGAGTTACCGGGGAGCTGTTTTTT. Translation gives CASQTGVTGELFF.